The clone carrying this TCR beta chain was seen a few times. Its specificity is unknown. The data originate from a study of identifying expanded T cells in peripheral blood. Healthy donors had no documented immune events, such as infections, while sampled. Study-wide results and caveats: Across healthy donors, higher total template counts meant significantly greater approximately two-week count variance.

Clones were sequenced by immunoSEQ multiplex PCR, and TCRdb holds only the in-frame ones, with some missing. The data show over 65,000 clones, approximately 90% seen once. CDR3 length: 14 amino acids. Deletions cut 7 bases from V and 8 bases from J, with 20 bases between. Germline V gives CDR1 SGHTA, CDR2 FQGNSA. This chain joins TRBV7-2 and TRBJ1-2; D unclear. The TCR originated in a person aged 18 to 75 in good health. The sample comprised blood. The CDR3 DNA follows: TGTGCCAGCACCTTCGATCGTGGGGATCGGGGCTACACCTTC. It yields the protein CASTFDRGDRGYTF.